Presented here are 24 T cell receptor beta chains from one specimen sequenced in a study of identical twins. TCRdb itself ran the 5' RACE reads through MiXCR, one entry per CDR3 protein. The table has 450,000 to 650,000 distinct CDR3 sequences, around 15% seen once. These data are also associated with another study on yellow fever vaccine responses in identical twins.

The specimen was CD4+ T cells sorted from blood. Every receptor here comes from a woman younger than 35 in good health.

The chain employs TRBV4-1 and TRBJ2-1; 11 nucleotides match TRBD2. V was clipped by 1 base and J by 6 bases; unmatched bases: 8. Germline V gives CDR1 MGHRA, CDR2 YSYEKL. The CDR3 sequence is 17 residues long. The CDR3: CASSQGPSGGPLNEQFF. The CDR3, as DNA: TGCGCCAGCAGCCAAGGCCCTAGCGGGGGGCCTCTCAATGAGCAGTTCTTC.

This clonotype was detected many times. As DNA, the CDR3 is TGTGCCAGCAGCCAATGGACAGGGAACTATGGCTACACCTTC. Protein: CASSQWTGNYGYTF. This chain joins TRBV3-1 and TRBJ1-2; 8 nucleotides match TRBD1. Germline CDR1 LGHDT, CDR2 YNNKEL (reference sequence). The CDR3 spans 14 residues. Unmatched junction bases numbered 1, after V lost 2 bases and J lost 2 bases.

This clonotype has only a few counts. The CDR3 DNA is TGTGCCAGCAGTTTATCGATCACTCTCACCGGGGAGCTGTTTTTT. Its protein product is CASSLSITLTGELFF. V usage is TRBV27 and J usage is TRBJ2-2; D unclear. The CDR3 is 15 amino acids. The V end lost 0 bases, the J end lost 4 bases, and 9 bases lay between the germline ends. Germline V lookup: CDR1 MNHEY, CDR2 SMNVEV (reference sequence).

In its sample, this clonotype was seen many times. The gene calls are TRBV29-1 and TRBJ2-1; no firm D call. With 2 bases removed from V and 4 bases from J, the gap between germline ends came to 9 bases. The V gene's germline CDR1 is SQVTM and CDR2 ANQGSEA. The CDR3 is 13 residues long. The CDR3 nucleotides are TGCAGCGTTGAACGACAATTATACAATGAGCAGTTCTTC. Translating it yields CSVERQLYNEQFF.

The rearrangement uses TRBV6-1 and TRBJ2-7; 9 bases align to TRBD1. J gave up 0 bases and V 10 bases, and 10 bases lay outside the gene matches. The CDR3 has 15 residues. Germline V gene data show CDR1 as MNHNS and CDR2 as SASEGT. The CDR3 protein is CATRVGTGSSYEQYV. In DNA form, the CDR3 reads TGTGCCACCAGAGTCGGGACAGGGAGCTCCTACGAGCAGTACGTC.

The rearrangement links TRBV20-1 to TRBJ1-2; D unclear. This CDR3 has 11 amino acids. V lost 4 bases and J lost 2, with 5 bases in between. Looked up from germline, CDR1 is DFQATT and CDR2 is SNEGSKA (reference sequence). The CDR3 is CSAIENYGYTF. DNA for the CDR3: TGCAGTGCTATCGAGAACTATGGCTACACCTTC.

The V gene is TRBV5-1, the J gene TRBJ1-2, with 11 bases identical to TRBD1. Germline CDR1 and CDR2: SGHRS and YFSETQ. This CDR3 contains 17 residues. J was trimmed by 5 bases and V by 2 bases; bases with no gene match: 11. The CDR3 is CASSFSNQDRGHYGYTF. The CDR3 nucleotides are TGCGCCAGCAGCTTCTCGAACCAGGACAGGGGGCATTATGGCTACACCTTC. Full variable domain (rest looked up from reference TRBV5-1 and TRBJ1-2): KAGVTQTPRYLIKTRGQQVTLSCSPISGHRSVSWYQQTPGQGLQFLFEYFSETQRNKGNFPGRFSGRQFSNSRSEMNVSTLELGDSALYLCASSFSNQDRGHYGYTFGSGTRLTVV.

The genes are TRBV18 and TRBJ2-7; 7 nucleotides match TRBD2. Looked up from germline, CDR1 is KGHSH and CDR2 is LQKENI. V shed 2 bases and J 7 bases; nucleotides not matched to a gene: 8. CDR3 length equals 14 residues. CDR3 sequence reads: CASSPWEGVREQYF. In nucleotides, the CDR3 is TGTGCCAGCTCACCATGGGAGGGAGTGCGGGAGCAGTACTTC.

This clonotype came up a few times. The chain carries TRBV20-1 and TRBJ1-5, with D uncertain. V lost 2 bases and J 2 bases, leaving 10 bases between the germline ends. CDR3 length equals 14 residues. Germline V gene sequence: CDR1 DFQATT, CDR2 SNEGSKA (reference sequence). CDR3 sequence (DNA): TGCAGTGCTAGACCCGCGGGTGGCAATCAGCCCCAGCATTTT. It translates to CSARPAGGNQPQHF.

The genes are TRBV20-1 and TRBJ2-1; D call uncertain. The CDR3 loop spans 17 amino acids. Germline V gene lookup returns CDR1 DFQATT and CDR2 SNEGSKA (reference sequence). Deletions cut 3 bases from V and 0 bases from J, with 18 bases between. The CDR3 is CSASHFLYLSSYNEQFF. Written as DNA, the CDR3 is TGCAGTGCTAGCCATTTCCTCTATTTGAGCTCCTACAATGAGCAGTTCTTC.

The rearrangement joins TRBV24-1 to TRBJ2-3, with D maybe TRBD2 (5 bases). V lost 7 bases and J 1 base, leaving 8 bases between the germline ends. CDR3 length: 13 amino acids. Germline CDR1 KGHDR, CDR2 SFDVKD. For the CDR3, the DNA is TGTGCCACCAGGGGAGAGGGCACAGATACGCAGTATTTT. Amino acid sequence: CATRGEGTDTQYF.

This clonotype was observed a handful of times. The chain couples TRBV14 to TRBJ2-1; 15 nucleotides match TRBD2. V lost 6 bases to trimming and J lost 9 bases; unmatched junction nucleotides: 12. The CDR3 extends over 17 amino acids. From germline, CDR1 is SGHDN and CDR2 FVKESK. The CDR3 DNA reads TGTGCCAGCAGTGGCCTGCCGGGACTAGCGGGAGGTTCTGAGCAGTTCTTC. Its protein product is CASSGLPGLAGGSEQFF.

The chain joins TRBV20-1 to TRBJ2-5; 10 bases map to TRBD2. This CDR3 is 14 amino acids long. Germline CDR1 DFQATT, CDR2 SNEGSKA (reference sequence). The V segment lost 5 bases and the J segment 4 bases; nucleotides outside the gene matches: 7. CDR3 sequence: CSAFLAGARETQYF. The CDR3 DNA follows: TGCAGTGCTTTTCTAGCGGGGGCCAGAGAGACCCAGTACTTC.

This clonotype has just a few counts. The rearrangement joins TRBV20-1 to TRBJ2-5, with 7 bases identical to TRBD1. The CDR3 has 15 residues. Germline V CDR1 and CDR2: DFQATT, SNEGSKA (reference sequence). J was trimmed by 1 base and V by 6 bases; bases with no gene match: 11. The CDR3 region is CSATTLQGIQETQYF. For the CDR3, the DNA is TGCAGTGCCACCACCTTACAGGGGATCCAAGAGACCCAGTACTTC.

A few counts support this clonotype. The rearrangement joins TRBV24-1 to TRBJ2-1, with TRBD2 identical over 10 bases. The CDR3 has 19 residues. Germline V CDR1 and CDR2: KGHDR, SFDVKD. Trimming at V came to 3 bases and at J to 8 bases, leaving 18 bases not matched to a gene. CDR3: CATSDLAGVGASEVDEQFF. The CDR3 DNA follows: TGTGCCACCAGTGATCTAGCGGGAGTGGGAGCTAGTGAAGTAGATGAGCAGTTCTTC.

Only a few counts were recorded for this clonotype. The rearrangement joins TRBV4-1 to TRBJ2-1; no firm D call. Per germline, CDR1 MGHRA and CDR2 YSYEKL. The CDR3 contains 12 residues. V was pared by 7 bases and J by 5 bases, with 9 bases between. As DNA, the CDR3 is TGCGCCAGCAACGTACCCGACAATGAGCAGTTCTTC. Its translation: CASNVPDNEQFF.

CDR3 region: CSASRFGRSYNEQFF. Written as DNA, the CDR3 is TGCAGTGCTAGTCGGTTTGGTCGGTCCTACAATGAGCAGTTCTTC. The chain combines TRBV20-1 with TRBJ2-1; D remains unclear. Trimming removed 3 bases at V and 1 base at J, with 13 bases between. Germline V CDR1 and CDR2: DFQATT, SNEGSKA (reference sequence). The CDR3 covers 15 residues.

This clonotype was counted a few times. The J gene is TRBJ2-7, the V gene TRBV28; TRBD2 agrees at 7 bases. Germline assignment: CDR1 MDHEN and CDR2 SYDVKM. The CDR3 totals 13 residues. V shed 2 bases and J 6 bases; nucleotides not matched to a gene: 4. CDR3 region: CASSLRRESEQYF. The CDR3 DNA reads TGTGCCAGCAGTTTAAGGCGGGAGAGCGAGCAGTACTTC.

This clonotype came up a few times. The rearrangement uses TRBV11-2 and TRBJ2-7; 8 nucleotides match TRBD2. Trimming cost V 0 bases and J 1 base; bases outside gene matches: 14. The germline V gene encodes CDR1 SGHAT and CDR2 FQNNGV. The CDR3 has 19 residues. The CDR3 bases are TGTGCCAGCAGCTTAGATCCCCCGGGTAGCGGGGTAGGTTCCTACGAGCAGTACGTC. Translated: CASSLDPPGSGVGSYEQYV.

This chain connects TRBV9 to TRBJ2-3, with D maybe TRBD1 (5 bases). Germline lookup yields CDR1 SGDLS and CDR2 YYNGEE. Trimming shortened V by 0 bases and J by 2 bases, and 10 bases separated the two germline ends. The CDR3 spans 15 residues. CDR3 bases: TGTGCCAGCAGCGTAGCAGGGCTACACACAGATACGCAGTATTTT. It specifies CASSVAGLHTDTQYF.

This clonotype was observed a handful of times. The chain carries TRBV29-1 and TRBJ1-2; perhaps TRBD1 as D (5 bases). From germline, CDR1 is SQVTM and CDR2 ANQGSEA. The CDR3 runs 15 residues. V lost 2 bases and J lost 4, with 17 bases in between. The CDR3 here is CSVEHRLSVVYGYTF. CDR3 sequence (DNA): TGCAGCGTTGAACACAGGCTTAGTGTAGTCTATGGCTACACCTTC.

This clonotype was observed a handful of times. The chain employs TRBV27 and TRBJ1-1; 8 nucleotides line up with TRBD1. V shed 6 bases and J 5 bases; nucleotides not matched to a gene: 17. This CDR3 has 17 residues. Germline loops: CDR1 MNHEY, CDR2 SMNVEV (reference sequence). CDR3 in DNA: TGTGCCAGCAGGGAGGTCGCGACGCAGGGGGCGTATACTGAAGCTTTCTTT. Translation: CASREVATQGAYTEAFF.

This clonotype was seen repeatedly, ten times or more. The V call is TRBV5-1, the J call TRBJ1-1; TRBD1 matches at 7 bases. With V trimmed by 9 bases and J by 0 bases, 8 bases remained unmatched. The CDR3 extends over 14 amino acids. In germline, CDR1 is SGHRS, CDR2 YFSETQ. CDR3 bases: TGCGCCACTCGACAGGGTGAAATGAACACTGAAGCTTTCTTT. Translation: CATRQGEMNTEAFF.

This clonotype was counted only a few times. The chain carries TRBV14 and TRBJ2-1; 8 positions match TRBD1. The junction had 10 bases not matched to a gene; V was cut back by 3 bases and J by 6 bases. The CDR3 consists of 16 residues. Germline V gene lookup returns CDR1 SGHDN and CDR2 FVKESK. The CDR3 loop is CASSQDTGGRGNEQFF. As DNA, the CDR3 is TGTGCCAGCAGCCAGGATACAGGGGGAAGGGGCAATGAGCAGTTCTTC.